The sample holds many counts of the clone carrying this T cell receptor beta chain. Its antigen remains unidentified. These data originate in a study of breast tumors, draining lymph nodes, adjacent tissues. Whole-study findings and limits: Luminal-like breast cancer showed significantly greater tumor-nontumor repertoire similarity than basal-like breast cancer did. Findings are consistent with lymph node origin and intratumoral expansion of most tumor T cells. Data only fit, rather than demonstrated, lymph node origin of most tumor T cells. Tumor repertoires ranked between lymph nodes and nontumor tissue in diversity, with V and J gene preferences.

Samples came from axillary lymph nodes draining the breast cancer. V lost 3 bases, J lost 4 bases, and 9 bases lay in between. Germline V lookup: CDR1 LGHNA, CDR2 YSLEER. This CDR3 contains 13 residues. TCRdb ran MiXCR on the multiplex PCR reads and lists one entry per CDR3 protein. This sample carries about 110,000 distinct CDR3 sequences, less than 40% of them seen once, and the ten largest clones take approximately 5%. The V gene is TRBV4-3, the J gene TRBJ1-2; D gene ambiguous. The material sequenced was axillary lymph node tissue. The clonotype was recovered from a female donor with breast cancer. Some clones in this sample may be carry-over from other donors' samples. The chain's CDR3 is CASSHDWAYGYTF. The CDR3, as DNA: TGCGCCAGCAGCCACGACTGGGCCTATGGCTACACCTTC.